The source of this TCR beta chain is a study of blood T cell repertoires in COVID-19 (dated by TCRdb to 2019 to 2021). Concerning the study at large: Samples covering the acute and convalescent phases of COVID-19 were provided by collaborators in the United States, Italy and Spain. A freely available public database, intended as a resource for researchers studying the immune response to SARS-CoV-2, is where the repertoires were released. Where available, HLA class I and class II types were taken from metadata supplied by the sample provider and were not determined by assay-based typing. Samples came from the ongoing ImmuneRACE study (first 160 participants) plus 1,254 subjects from 6 global collaborators. The prospective study material was composed of cDNA or gDNA derived from T cells, B-cell-depleted T cells, or PBMCs. Nearly every sample came with metadata listing a de-identified subject ID, COVID-19 status, age in years and sex. Deeply sampled blood TCRbeta repertoires from subjects exposed to, actively infected with, or recovered from COVID-19 were included in the dataset.

Reading the germline V gene (reference sequence) gives CDR1 SGHKS and CDR2 YYEKEE. The germline V and J ends show losses of 0 bases and 3 bases respectively, and no gene match explains 6 bases of the junction. The CDR3 sequence holds 16 residues, the cysteine and phenylalanine included. CDR3 DNA is the only sequence kept; it has 48 bases, read in frame from the first base. Comments on this clone: There is no known antigen for this receptor. One base away there is no much larger clone; base qualities are not given.

The immunoSEQ Assay, a bias-controlled multiplex PCR, was used to amplify TCRbeta CDR3 regions from genomic DNA. Under the source paper's analysis protocol: Nucleated cell counts per sample were estimated from amplification of reference gene primers within the assay. To quantify the absolute abundance of each unique TCRbeta CDR3 rearrangement, sequence reads were collapsed and filtered. For each sample, productive Simpson clonality was calculated as the square root of Simpson's diversity index across productive rearrangements. TCRdb holds this immuneACCESS table with in-frame rearrangements only. Some clones are missing; in checked studies, unresolved V genes explain under half, and the rest has no known cause. That table supplies the V and J calls and clone size; D and trimming were determined from the DNA. The sample data list some 220,000 clones, and around 90% of these were observed just once. Roughly 0.79% of the sample lies in the top ten.

The paper's findings and limits, for the study overall: The quantity of clinical and demographic metadata differed by source and by participant and was supplied without curation.

One collaborating source in Seattle enrolled patients while the patients were actively infected and followed the patients over time throughout the course of disease. Collaborating institutions collected whole blood in K2EDTA tubes following their own protocols. For TCRbeta analysis, collaborators shipped samples in one of three forms: frozen whole blood, isolated PBMCs, or DNA extracted from either of those sample types. The chain is encoded by TRBV5-5 joined to TRBJ1-3, and TRBD1 aligns with 7 junction nucleotides. This sequence originates from a man aged 25-45 years with COVID-19, enrolled during active disease. Sequencing used peripheral blood. The bases read TGTGCCAGCAGCTTGGAGGGGACAGTACATGGAAACACCATATATTTT. It specifies CASSLEGTVHGNTIYF. Extended through the reference TRBV5-5 and TRBJ1-3 proteins, this CDR3 yields the full variable domain: DAGVTQSPTHLIKTRGQQVTLRCSPISGHKSVSWYQQVLGQGPQFIFQYYEKEERGRGNFPDRFSARQFPNYSSELNVNALLLGDSALYLCASSLEGTVHGNTIYFGEGSWLTVV.